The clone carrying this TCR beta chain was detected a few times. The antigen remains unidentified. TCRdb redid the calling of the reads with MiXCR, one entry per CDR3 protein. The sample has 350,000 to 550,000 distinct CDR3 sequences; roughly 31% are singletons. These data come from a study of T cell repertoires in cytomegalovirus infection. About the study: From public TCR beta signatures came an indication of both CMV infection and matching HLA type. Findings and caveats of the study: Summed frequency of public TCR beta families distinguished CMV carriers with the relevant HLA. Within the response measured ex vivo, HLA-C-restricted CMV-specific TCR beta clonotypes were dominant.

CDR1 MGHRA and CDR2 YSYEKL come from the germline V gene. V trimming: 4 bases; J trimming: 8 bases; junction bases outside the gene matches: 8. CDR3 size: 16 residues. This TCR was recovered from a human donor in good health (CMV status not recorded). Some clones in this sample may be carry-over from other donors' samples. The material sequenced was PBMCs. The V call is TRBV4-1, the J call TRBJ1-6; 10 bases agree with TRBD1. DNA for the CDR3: TGCGCCAGCAGCCCCTCCTCCGGGACAGGGGATTCACCCCTCCACTTT. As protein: CASSPSSGTGDSPLHF.